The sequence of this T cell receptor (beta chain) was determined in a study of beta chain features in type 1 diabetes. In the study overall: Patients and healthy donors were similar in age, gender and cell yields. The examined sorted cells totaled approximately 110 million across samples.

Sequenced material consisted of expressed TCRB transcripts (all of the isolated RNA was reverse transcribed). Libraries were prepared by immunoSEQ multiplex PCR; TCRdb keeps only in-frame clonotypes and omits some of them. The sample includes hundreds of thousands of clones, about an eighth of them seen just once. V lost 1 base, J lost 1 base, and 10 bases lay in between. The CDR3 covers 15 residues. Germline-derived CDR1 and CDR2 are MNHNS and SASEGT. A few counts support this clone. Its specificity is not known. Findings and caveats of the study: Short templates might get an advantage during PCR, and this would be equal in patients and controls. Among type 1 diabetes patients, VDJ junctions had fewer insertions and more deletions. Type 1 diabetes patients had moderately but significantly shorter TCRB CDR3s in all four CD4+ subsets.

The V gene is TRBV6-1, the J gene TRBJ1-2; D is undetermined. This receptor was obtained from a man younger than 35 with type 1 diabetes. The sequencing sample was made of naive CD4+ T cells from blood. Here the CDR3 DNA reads TGTGCCAGCAGTGAAGGTTCGTGGTTTAACTATGGCTACACCTTC. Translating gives CASSEGSWFNYGYTF.